The entry that follows covers one T cell receptor (beta chain) sequence. The sample is drawn from a study of T cell changes during pregnancy in multiple sclerosis. Here immunoSEQ multiplex PCR was the method, and the copy in TCRdb shows in-frame clones only, minus some. This repertoire shows around 99,000 clones, around 94% found once; its top ten account for about 2.7%. CDR3 length: 14 amino acids. Germline V gene sequence: CDR1 SGHRS, CDR2 YFSETQ. Trimming pared 2 bases from V and 1 base from J, leaving 9 bases between. The rearrangement uses TRBV5-1 and TRBJ1-1; no reliable D call. The starting material was peripheral blood, obtained in the first trimester of pregnancy. This sequence was found in a female donor with multiple sclerosis, enrolled in a pregnancy study. The chain's CDR3 is CASSFDTKNTEAFF. The CDR3 DNA sequence: TGCGCCAGCAGCTTCGACACCAAGAACACTGAAGCTTTCTTT.